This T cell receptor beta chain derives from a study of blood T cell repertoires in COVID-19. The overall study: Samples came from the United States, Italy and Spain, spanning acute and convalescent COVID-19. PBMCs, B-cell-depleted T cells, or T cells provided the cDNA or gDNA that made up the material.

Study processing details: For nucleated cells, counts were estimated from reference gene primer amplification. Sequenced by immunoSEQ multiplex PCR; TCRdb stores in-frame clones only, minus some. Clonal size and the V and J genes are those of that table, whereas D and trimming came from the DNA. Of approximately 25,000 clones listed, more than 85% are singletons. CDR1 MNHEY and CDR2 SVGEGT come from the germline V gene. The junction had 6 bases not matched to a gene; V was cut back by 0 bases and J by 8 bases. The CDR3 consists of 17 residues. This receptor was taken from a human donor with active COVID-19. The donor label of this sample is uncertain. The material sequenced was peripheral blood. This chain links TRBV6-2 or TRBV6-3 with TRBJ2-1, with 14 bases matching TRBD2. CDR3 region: CASSYSGTSGSPDEQFF. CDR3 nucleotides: TGTGCCAGCAGTTACTCCGGGACTAGCGGGAGTCCGGATGAGCAGTTCTTC.